This T cell receptor beta chain is drawn from a study of identifying expanded T cells in peripheral blood. Whole-study results and caveats: Variance in clone template counts between approximately two-week samples significantly increased with total template count across all healthy donors. Technical replicates showed around 1.2 changed clones; roughly two weeks roughly 16; four weeks 19.

TCRdb's copy holds only in-frame clones and misses some; the assay was immunoSEQ multiplex PCR. This sample yields approximately 100,000 clones, of which about 89% are seen a single time; roughly 17% belongs to the top ten. For this clone: Its matching antigen is unknown.

Input material: blood. The sequence derives from a person aged 18 to 75 in good health.

The CDR3 region is CASSPHLSGEQYF. CDR3 nucleotide sequence: TGTGCCAGCAGCCCACACCTCTCCGGCGAGCAGTACTTC. This chain uses TRBV7-9 with TRBJ2-7; D uncertain. Trimming took 5 bases from V and 6 from J, leaving 14 bases between them. The germline gives CDR1 SEHNR, CDR2 FQNEAQ (reference sequence). The CDR3 totals 13 residues.